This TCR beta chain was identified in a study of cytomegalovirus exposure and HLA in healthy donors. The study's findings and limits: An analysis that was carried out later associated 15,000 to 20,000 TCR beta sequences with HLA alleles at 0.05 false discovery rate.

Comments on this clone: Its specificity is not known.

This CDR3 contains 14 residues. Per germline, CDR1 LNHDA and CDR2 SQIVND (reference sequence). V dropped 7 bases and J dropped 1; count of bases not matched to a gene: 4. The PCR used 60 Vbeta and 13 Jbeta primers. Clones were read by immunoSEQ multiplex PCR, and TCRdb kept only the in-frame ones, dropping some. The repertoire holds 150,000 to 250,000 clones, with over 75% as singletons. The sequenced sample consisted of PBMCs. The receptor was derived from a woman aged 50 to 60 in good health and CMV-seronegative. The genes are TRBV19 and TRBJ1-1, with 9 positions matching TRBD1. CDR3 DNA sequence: TGTGCCAGTAAAAAGACAGGGGGGAACACTGAAGCTTTCTTT. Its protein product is CASKKTGGNTEAFF.